These 32 T cell receptor beta chains originate from one sample sequenced in a study of blood T cell repertoires in COVID-19. Using immunoSEQ multiplex PCR, the repertoire was profiled, and TCRdb retains in-frame clones only, with some absent. Altogether roughly 42,000 clones are present, around nine tenths being singletons, with the ten largest covering 0.37%. The sequenced material came from peripheral blood. The receptor set was obtained from a man aged 45-60 years with COVID-19, enrolled during active disease.

The gene calls are TRBV5-1 and TRBJ1-1; TRBD1 aligns across 7 bases. Trimming at V came to 3 bases and at J to 4 bases, leaving 9 bases not matched to a gene. CDR3 length: 15 residues. Germline assignment: CDR1 SGHRS and CDR2 YFSETQ. The CDR3 DNA sequence: TGCGCCAGCAGCTCGGGCGGACAGGTGGGCACTGAAGCTTTCTTT. Translated, it gives CASSSGGQVGTEAFF. Based on the CDR3 plus reference TRBV5-1 and TRBJ1-1, the full variable domain is KAGVTQTPRYLIKTRGQQVTLSCSPISGHRSVSWYQQTPGQGLQFLFEYFSETQRNKGNFPGRFSGRQFSNSRSEMNVSTLELGDSALYLCASSSGGQVGTEAFFGQGTRLTVV.

This clone has just a few counts. The gene calls are TRBV5-6 and TRBJ1-2; possible D gene TRBD1, 6 bases. The CDR3 contains 13 residues. Germline-derived CDR1 and CDR2 are SGHDT and YYEEEE. The V and J ends lost 2 bases and 9 bases respectively, with 14 bases between them. CDR3 amino acids: CASSFGQSESYTF. DNA of the CDR3: TGTGCCAGCAGCTTTGGACAGTCTGAGAGCTACACCTTC.

This clone was seen only a few times. The chain uses TRBV9 and TRBJ2-7, with 8 nucleotides matching TRBD2. V lost 0 bases to trimming and J lost 7 bases; unmatched junction nucleotides: 9. The CDR3 totals 15 residues. The germline V gene has CDR1 SGDLS and CDR2 YYNGEE. The CDR3 region is CASSVDGRAAGEQYF. The CDR3 DNA reads as TGTGCCAGCAGCGTAGACGGGAGGGCCGCGGGGGAGCAGTACTTC.

A few counts support this clone. The J gene is TRBJ1-2, the V gene TRBV29-1, with 7 nucleotides matching TRBD1. Unmatched junction bases numbered 5, after V lost 1 base and J lost 3 bases. Germline lookup yields CDR1 SQVTM and CDR2 ANQGSEA. CDR3 length equals 14 residues. CDR3 nucleotide sequence: TGCAGCGTTGAAGTTACTGGACAGGACTATGGCTACACCTTC. Translation gives CSVEVTGQDYGYTF.

The chain combines TRBV5-4 with TRBJ2-1; possibly TRBD1 for D (6 bases). V lost 0 bases and J 8 bases, leaving 15 bases between the germline ends. Looked up from germline, CDR1 is SGHNT and CDR2 is YYREEE (reference sequence). This CDR3 contains 15 residues. The CDR3 coding sequence is TGTGCCAGCAGCTTGGTATCGGACAAGGGGGATGAGCAGTTCTTC. This sequence encodes CASSLVSDKGDEQFF.

Regarding this clone: A junction boundary mismatches the germline segment, possibly from a read error. The V and J genes are TRBV7-7 and TRBJ2-1, with 14 bases that match TRBD2. The CDR3 spans 15 residues. Germline loops: CDR1 SSHAT, CDR2 FNYEAQ (reference sequence). CDR3 nucleotides: TGTGCTAGCAGCTTAGTGGGGACTAGCGGGAGTGAGCAGTTCTTC. Translated, it gives CASSLVGTSGSEQFF.

This chain joins TRBV4-1 and TRBJ2-4; 10 nucleotides line up with TRBD2. The CDR3 totals 14 residues. Trimming took 0 bases from V and 12 from J; bases not matched to a gene: 5. From germline, CDR1 is MGHRA and CDR2 YSYEKL. The CDR3 nucleotides read TGCGCCAGCAGCCAAGATCGGACTAGCGGCCGTCAGTACTTC. This sequence encodes CASSQDRTSGRQYF.

V is TRBV6-5 and J is TRBJ1-4; unclear D gene. Trimming stripped 3 bases from V and 4 bases from J, with 6 bases between. The length of the CDR3 is 13 residues. Looked up from germline, CDR1 is MNHEY and CDR2 is SVGAGI. CDR3 DNA: TGTGCCAGCAGTTATCGCAGTAATGAAAAACTGTTTTTT. Translation gives CASSYRSNEKLFF.

This clone has more than one count but fewer than ten. The J gene is TRBJ2-7, the V gene TRBV30, with TRBD1 identical over 8 bases. Germline values: CDR1 GTSNPN, CDR2 SVGIG (reference sequence). This CDR3 contains 13 residues. V was clipped by 3 bases and J by 2 bases; unmatched bases: 3. In nucleotides, the CDR3 is TGTGCCTGGAGCAGGGGGCCTCCCTACGAGCAGTACTTC. This translates into CAWSRGPPYEQYF.

CDR3 amino acids: CATSSSARENTEAFF. The CDR3 DNA sequence: TGTGCCACCAGCAGCTCGGCCAGGGAAAACACTGAAGCTTTCTTT. The rearrangement uses TRBV15 and TRBJ1-1; tentatively, D is TRBD1 (5 bases). Germline lookup yields CDR1 LNHNV and CDR2 YYDKDF (reference sequence). The CDR3 totals 15 residues. Trimming removed 3 bases at V and 2 bases at J, with 13 bases between.

This chain joins TRBV11-3 and TRBJ2-1; TRBD2 agrees at 10 bases. The length of the CDR3 is 15 residues. Unmatched junction bases numbered 6, after V lost 1 base and J lost 9 bases. Germline V gives CDR1 SGHNT, CDR2 YENEEA. The CDR3 nucleotides are TGTGCCAGCAGCTTAGGTCCTAGCGGGAGAAGTGAGCAGTTCTTC. Its translation: CASSLGPSGRSEQFF.

The chain carries TRBV20-1 and TRBJ2-1; tentative D call: TRBD2 (6 bases). The CDR3 is made up of 16 amino acids. The V end was cut by 3 bases, the J end by 8 bases, with 23 bases between. Germline V gene sequence: CDR1 DFQATT, CDR2 SNEGSKA (reference sequence). Written as DNA, the CDR3 is TGCAGTGCTAGTGGAGGTGGAGGGCCCGGGCGGGATGAGCAGTTCTTC. Residues: CSASGGGGPGRDEQFF.

The rearrangement uses TRBV6-5 and TRBJ1-4, with D tentatively TRBD1 (6 bases). Germline CDR1 reads MNHEY; CDR2 reads SVGAGI. This CDR3 is built from 15 residues. The V end lost 6 bases, the J end lost 7 bases, and 18 bases lay between the germline ends. The CDR3 DNA reads as TGTGCCAGCAGGGGGTGGGGACAAGGGCGTGAAAAACTGTTTTTT. This translates into CASRGWGQGREKLFF.

This rearrangement joins TRBV6-1 to TRBJ1-2, with D possibly being TRBD1 (6 bases). Trimming stripped 0 bases from V and 5 bases from J, with 19 bases between. This CDR3 is 17 amino acids long. From germline, CDR1 is MNHNS and CDR2 SASEGT. CDR3 protein: CASSEAGLQGPLYGYTF. DNA for the CDR3: TGTGCCAGCAGTGAAGCGGGCCTACAGGGCCCATTGTATGGCTACACCTTC.

The chain combines TRBV5-5 with TRBJ2-1; TRBD2 agrees at 11 bases. The germline V gene encodes CDR1 SGHKS and CDR2 YYEKEE (reference sequence). V lost 4 bases and J lost 1; bases outside the gene matches: 4. The CDR3 extends over 16 amino acids. DNA of the CDR3: TGTGCCAGCAGCGAGACTAGCGGGAATTCCTACAATGAGCAGTTCTTC. It codes for CASSETSGNSYNEQFF.

This chain joins TRBV11-2 and TRBJ2-2; 8 positions match TRBD1. This CDR3 has 15 residues. Per germline, CDR1 SGHAT and CDR2 FQNNGV. V lost 4 bases to trimming and J lost 6 bases; unmatched junction nucleotides: 7. CDR3 coding DNA: TGTGCCAGCAGCTCCCCTCGACAGGGGCCCGGGGAGCTGTTTTTT. Its protein is CASSSPRQGPGELFF.

V usage is TRBV6-5 and J usage is TRBJ2-7; TRBD2 matches 12 bases. From germline, CDR1 is MNHEY and CDR2 SVGAGI. V lost 9 bases and J lost 5; bases outside the gene matches: 11. The CDR3 extends over 15 amino acids. The CDR3 loop reads CASSRTSGVTHEQYF. The CDR3 DNA follows: TGTGCCAGTAGCCGGACTAGCGGGGTCACCCACGAGCAGTACTTC.

The V gene is TRBV9, the J gene TRBJ2-2; a possible D gene is TRBD1 (6 bases). This CDR3 contains 16 residues. Per the germline V gene, CDR1 is SGDLS and CDR2 is YYNGEE. Trimming left V 3 bases short and J 3 bases short, with 15 bases between. In nucleotides, the CDR3 is TGTGCCAGCAGCGGAGTAGAGGGACATTACACCGGGGAGCTGTTTTTT. Protein product: CASSGVEGHYTGELFF.

This chain connects TRBV29-1 to TRBJ2-5, with 8 bases matching TRBD2. J was trimmed by 2 bases and V by 0 bases; bases with no gene match: 2. The CDR3 is made up of 14 amino acids. Germline CDR1 SQVTM, CDR2 ANQGSEA. CDR3 DNA sequence: TGCAGCGTTGAAGATCGGGGGGGGCAAGAGACCCAGTACTTC. This sequence encodes CSVEDRGGQETQYF.

This chain links TRBV19 with TRBJ1-5; TRBD1 matches at 11 bases. CDR3 length: 19 amino acids. CDR1 and CDR2 from the germline V gene are LNHDA and SQIVND (reference sequence). V was clipped by 4 bases and J by 0 bases; unmatched bases: 11. The CDR3 spells CASSTRGTGGLYSNQPQHF. Here the CDR3 DNA reads TGTGCCAGTAGTACCAGGGGGACAGGGGGACTTTATAGCAATCAGCCCCAGCATTTT.

The V call is TRBV6-6, the J call TRBJ2-1, with D possibly being TRBD2 (6 bases). CDR1 is MNHNY, CDR2 SVGAGI, per germline (reference sequence). V was cut by 2 bases and J by 9 bases, with 17 bases left in between. This CDR3 comprises 15 residues. CDR3 in DNA: TGTGCCAGCAGTTACATTGGCGGGGAGGTCGGTGAGCAGTTCTTC. Residues: CASSYIGGEVGEQFF.

The chain joins TRBV2 to TRBJ2-1; 9 positions match TRBD2. With V trimmed by 0 bases and J by 0 bases, 15 bases remained unmatched. CDR1 is SNHLY and CDR2 is FYNNEI in the germline V gene. The CDR3 is 21 amino acids. The CDR3 nucleotides read TGTGCCAGCAGTGAAGCGTCGTCGCTAGCGGGGTACCAGAGCTCCTACAATGAGCAGTTCTTC. Amino acids: CASSEASSLAGYQSSYNEQFF.

This clone has just one count. This chain uses TRBV3-1 (or the pseudogene TRBV3-2) with TRBJ1-2, with a possible D match to TRBD1 (5 bases). This CDR3 is 13 amino acids long. V was shortened by 1 base and J by 8 bases, with 11 bases between the two germline ends. Per the germline V gene, CDR1 is LGHDT and CDR2 is YNNKEL (reference sequence). The DNA for the CDR3 is TGTGCCAGCAGCCAAGGCTCGCAGGGCGGCTACACCTTC. It translates to CASSQGSQGGYTF.

This clone showed up just a few times. The V and J genes are TRBV5-4 and TRBJ2-7; the D gene is possibly TRBD1 (6 bases). Between the trimmed V and J ends, which lost 0 bases and 5 bases, there was a span of 15 bases. The germline V gene encodes CDR1 SGHNT and CDR2 YYREEE (reference sequence). The length of the CDR3 is 15 residues. The CDR3 is CASSLALGGTDEQYF. The CDR3 bases are TGTGCCAGCAGCTTGGCTTTAGGGGGTACGGACGAGCAGTACTTC.

V usage is TRBV5-4 and J usage is TRBJ2-5, with D unclear. Deletions cut 1 base from V and 1 base from J, with 8 bases between. The length of the CDR3 is 14 residues. Per germline, CDR1 SGHNT and CDR2 YYREEE (reference sequence). CDR3 loop: CASSLRLSQETQYF. In DNA form, the CDR3 reads TGTGCCAGCAGCTTGCGGTTGAGCCAAGAGACCCAGTACTTC. Drawing the rest from reference TRBV5-4 and TRBJ2-5, the complete variable domain is ETGVTQSPTHLIKTRGQQVTLRCSSQSGHNTVSWYQQALGQGPQFIFQYYREEENGRGNFPPRFSGLQFPNYSSELNVNALELDDSALYLCASSLRLSQETQYFGPGTRLLVL.

For the CDR3, the DNA is TGCGCCAGCACAGGACAGTGGCGGGTTCCCGGGGAGCTGTTTTTT. This codes for CASTGQWRVPGELFF. The V call is TRBV5-1, the J call TRBJ2-2; possibly TRBD1 for D (6 bases). CDR1 and CDR2 from the germline V gene are SGHRS and YFSETQ. V shed 6 bases and J shed 6 bases, with 18 bases lying between them. The CDR3 is made up of 15 amino acids.

V gene TRBV5-1 combines with J gene TRBJ2-6; D unclear. The germline V gene encodes CDR1 SGHRS and CDR2 YFSETQ. The V end was cut by 0 bases, the J end by 0 bases, with 4 bases between. The length of the CDR3 is 15 residues. As DNA, the CDR3 is TGCGCCAGCAGCTTGGTTCTCTCTGGGGCCAACGTCCTGACTTTC. Translated: CASSLVLSGANVLTF.

This rearrangement joins TRBV2 to TRBJ2-3; 8 nucleotides line up with TRBD1. CDR3 size: 13 residues. V lost 8 bases, J lost 2 bases, and 3 bases stayed unmatched. The germline V gene has CDR1 SNHLY and CDR2 FYNNEI. CDR3 loop: CASRQGATDTQYF. The CDR3 nucleotides read TGTGCCAGCCGGCAGGGGGCCACAGATACGCAGTATTTT.

The rearrangement joins TRBV5-6 to TRBJ1-2; no firm D call. V lost 2 bases to trimming and J lost 4 bases, with 18 bases between them. The CDR3 loop spans 16 amino acids. The V gene's germline CDR1 is SGHDT and CDR2 YYEEEE. CDR3 in DNA: TGTGCCAGCAGCTTTTGGGTCGAAGGAGGCCTCTATGGCTACACCTTC. Translation gives CASSFWVEGGLYGYTF.

This chain connects TRBV3-1 (or the pseudogene TRBV3-2) to TRBJ1-3, with 11 bases matching TRBD1. Losses at the gene ends were 3 bases for V and 4 bases for J; bases not matched to a gene: 2. The CDR3 runs to 15 residues. Germline loops: CDR1 LGHDT, CDR2 YNNKEL (reference sequence). Here the CDR3 reads CASSQDRGRGNTIYF. CDR3 sequence (DNA): TGTGCCAGCAGCCAGGACAGGGGGCGAGGAAACACCATATATTTT.

The chain uses TRBV28 and TRBJ1-5, with D perhaps matching TRBD1 (6 bases). Trimming left V 7 bases short and J 5 bases short, with 15 bases between. The CDR3 has 14 amino acids. The germline V gene encodes CDR1 MDHEN and CDR2 SYDVKM. The CDR3 DNA sequence: TGTGCCAGCACCGGGGCAGGGGTTGATCAGCCCCAGCATTTT. Protein sequence: CASTGAGVDQPQHF.

This clone came up a few times. The chain employs TRBV29-1 and TRBJ1-1; 9 bases are a match to TRBD1. The CDR3 contains 15 residues. Germline V gene data show CDR1 as SQVTM and CDR2 as ANQGSEA. J lost 4 bases, V lost 0 bases, and 6 bases had no gene match. In DNA form, the CDR3 reads TGCAGCGTTGAAGACTTTATGACAGGGGGCACTGAAGCTTTCTTT. Protein product: CSVEDFMTGGTEAFF.